The 21 T cell receptor beta chains listed next were all sequenced from one sample in a study of breast tumors, draining lymph nodes, adjacent tissues. TCRdb re-analysed the multiplex PCR reads in MiXCR, keeping a single row per CDR3 protein. The data contain just over 30,000 distinct CDR3 sequences, roughly two thirds of them singletons. Sequencing was done on a sample of breast tumor tissue. The receptors were gathered from a female donor with breast cancer. Some clones in this sample may be carry-over from other donors' samples.

The chain is built from TRBV10-3 and TRBJ1-6; possible D gene TRBD1, 6 bases. This CDR3 contains 14 residues. Germline CDR1 is ENHRY and CDR2 is SYGVKD. V was clipped by 6 bases and J by 13 bases, with 19 bases between them. The CDR3: CAIRDSSPLTPLHF. The CDR3 DNA reads TGTGCCATCAGGGACAGTTCCCCCCTAACCCCCCTCCACTTT.

The chain uses TRBV20-1 and TRBJ2-7, with D possibly matching TRBD1 (8 bases). Germline V gene data show CDR1 as DFQATT and CDR2 as SNEGSKA (reference sequence). This CDR3 spans 15 amino acids. V was trimmed by 5 bases and J by 2 bases, leaving 19 bases between them. In DNA, the CDR3 is TGCAGTGCTCAACCCTTTACAGGGGGGGCCTACGAGCAGTACTTC. This encodes CSAQPFTGGAYEQYF.

The chain carries TRBV12-3 or TRBV12-4 and TRBJ2-7; D unresolved. CDR3 size: 13 residues. The V gene lost 6 bases and the J gene lost 7 bases, with 16 bases spanning the gap. CDR3 sequence: CASRRTESGEQYF. In DNA form, the CDR3 reads TGTGCCAGCAGGCGCACAGAAAGTGGGGAGCAGTACTTC.

The chain uses TRBV6-4 and TRBJ2-7; 12 bases match TRBD2. This CDR3 contains 15 residues. Germline CDR1 is MRHNA and CDR2 is SNTAGT. The ends lost 6 bases at V and 3 bases at J; junction bases unmatched: 6. The CDR3 spells CASSLTSGRVYEQYF. CDR3 nucleotide sequence: TGTGCCAGCAGCCTGACTAGCGGGAGAGTCTACGAGCAGTACTTC.

This clonotype was seen at least ten times. J is TRBJ2-3 and V is TRBV19, with 7 nucleotides matching TRBD1. V lost 4 bases to trimming and J lost 2 bases; unmatched junction nucleotides: 6. The CDR3 loop spans 15 amino acids. CDR1 and CDR2 from the germline V gene are LNHDA and SQIVND (reference sequence). DNA for the CDR3: TGTGCCAGTAGTAAGGACAGGACTCACACAGATACGCAGTATTTT. Protein product: CASSKDRTHTDTQYF. Full variable domain (outside the CDR3, taken from reference TRBV19 and TRBJ2-3): DGGITQSPKYLFRKEGQNVTLSCEQNLNHDAMYWYRQDPGQGLRLIYYSQIVNDFQKGDIAEGYSVSREKKESFPLTVTSAQKNPTAFYLCASSKDRTHTDTQYFGPGTRLTVL.

The chain uses TRBV5-1 and TRBJ1-4; TRBD1 agrees at 9 bases. This CDR3 comprises 14 residues. Trimming cost V 4 bases and J 8 bases; bases outside gene matches: 6. Germline assignment: CDR1 SGHRS and CDR2 YFSETQ. CDR3 region: CASSLRTGDEKLFF. CDR3 in DNA: TGCGCCAGCAGCCTCCGGACAGGGGACGAAAAACTGTTTTTT. Full variable domain (outside the CDR3, taken from reference TRBV5-1 and TRBJ1-4): KAGVTQTPRYLIKTRGQQVTLSCSPISGHRSVSWYQQTPGQGLQFLFEYFSETQRNKGNFPGRFSGRQFSNSRSEMNVSTLELGDSALYLCASSLRTGDEKLFFGSGTQLSVL.

In this sample, this clonotype turned up many times. The chain uses TRBV28 and TRBJ1-2, with 9 bases that match TRBD1. The trim removed 3 bases at V and 7 bases at J, leaving 3 bases unmatched. CDR3 length: 13 residues. Germline V gene lookup returns CDR1 MDHEN and CDR2 SYDVKM. The CDR3 spells CASSFDRGFGYTF. The CDR3 DNA is TGTGCCAGCAGTTTTGACAGGGGGTTTGGCTACACCTTC.

The chain carries TRBV15 and TRBJ2-3; the match to TRBD2 covers 8 bases. This CDR3 is 15 amino acids long. Per the germline V gene, CDR1 is LNHNV and CDR2 is YYDKDF (reference sequence). Unmatched junction bases numbered 11, after V lost 1 base and J lost 11 bases. CDR3 in DNA: TGTGCCACCAGCAGAGTACAGGGAGAGGGACTAGGGCAGTATTTT. This encodes CATSRVQGEGLGQYF. Full variable domain (missing parts from reference TRBV15 and TRBJ2-3): DAMVIQNPRYQVTQFGKPVTLSCSQTLNHNVMYWYQQKSSQAPKLLFHYYDKDFNNEADTPDNFQSRRPNTSFCFLDIRSPGLGDTAMYLCATSRVQGEGLGQYFGPGTRLTVL.

This clonotype occurred many times. A much larger clone differs by one base, so this may be a read error. The chain joins TRBV19 to TRBJ2-1; tentatively, D is TRBD1 or TRBD2 (5 bases each). The CDR3 is 17 residues long. CDR1 and CDR2 (germline): LNHDA, SQIVND (reference sequence). CDR3 coding DNA: TGTGCCAGTAGTATCTCTTTTGCAGGGAGCTCCTACAATGAGCAGTCCTTC. This gives the protein CASSISFAGSSYNEQSF.

Comments on this clonotype: This is likely a read error, given that the CDR3 carries no conserved phenylalanine or tryptophan at its end. The chain uses TRBV6-2 or TRBV6-3 and TRBJ1-2; D is perhaps TRBD1 (5 bases). Trimming shortened V by 5 bases and J by 6 bases, and 13 bases separated the two germline ends. The CDR3 loop spans 13 amino acids. Germline V lookup: CDR1 MNHEY, CDR2 SVGEGT. The CDR3, as DNA: TGTGCCAGCAGTCTGGCAGGGCGAAATGGCTACACCCTC. It is translated as CASSLAGRNGYTL.

The chain is built from TRBV12-3 or TRBV12-4 and TRBJ1-2; TRBD1 might be the D (5 bases). The CDR3 has 15 amino acids. The ends were cut back, 3 bases at V and 3 bases at J, with 14 bases in the middle. CDR3 sequence reads: CASSLGTRKDYGYTF. In DNA form, the CDR3 reads TGTGCCAGCAGTTTGGGGACCCGGAAGGACTATGGCTACACCTTC.

In DNA, the CDR3 is TGCAGTGCTACGACAGGGTCCTCTACCTTC. This codes for CSATTGSSTF. The J gene is TRBJ1-2, the V gene TRBV20-1; TRBD1 agrees at 7 bases. V dropped 4 bases and J dropped 14; count of bases not matched to a gene: 7. The CDR3 sequence is 10 residues long. From germline, CDR1 is DFQATT and CDR2 SNEGSKA (reference sequence).

The V call is TRBV7-9, the J call TRBJ1-2, with unresolved D. Germline CDR1 reads SEHNR; CDR2 reads FQNEAQ (reference sequence). The V gene lost 5 bases and the J gene lost 1 base, with 5 bases spanning the gap. CDR3 length: 12 amino acids. Here the CDR3 DNA reads TGTGCCAGCAGCGCAGATAACTATGGCTACACCTTC. It codes for CASSADNYGYTF. The full variable domain, its missing parts supplied by reference TRBV7-9 and TRBJ1-2, is DTGVSQNPRHKITKRGQNVTFRCDPISEHNRLYWYRQTLGQGPEFLTYFQNEAQLEKSRLLSDRFSAERPKGSFSTLEIQRTEQGDSAMYLCASSADNYGYTFGSGTRLTVV.

This clonotype appeared many times. CDR3 DNA sequence: TGTGCCAGCAGCTTAGTCAGCTACACCTTC. Translated, it gives CASSLVSYTF. The rearrangement joins TRBV11-2 to TRBJ1-2; the D is unclear. V dropped 1 base and J dropped 9 bases, with 3 bases sitting between them. The CDR3 length is 10 residues. Germline V gives CDR1 SGHAT, CDR2 FQNNGV.

Remarks on this clonotype: A read error may produce the germline difference seen at one junction end. The genes are TRBV11-2 and TRBJ1-4; D may be TRBD1 (5 bases). This CDR3 region has 18 residues. Germline values: CDR1 SGHAT, CDR2 FQNNGV. The CDR3 nucleotides read TGCGCCAGCAGCTTAGGGGACCGTTTACAGGTGACTAATGAAAAACTGTTTTTT. Its protein is CASSLGDRLQVTNEKLFF.

This sequence joins TRBV20-1 and TRBJ2-1; 14 bases line up with TRBD2. Germline values: CDR1 DFQATT, CDR2 SNEGSKA (reference sequence). CDR3 size: 16 residues. V gave up 6 bases and J gave up 5 bases; unmatched junction bases: 9. This chain's CDR3 is CSARLAGGPGDNEQFF. Written as DNA, the CDR3 is TGCAGTGCCAGACTAGCGGGAGGGCCGGGAGACAATGAGCAGTTCTTC.

In regard to this clonotype: The germline gene is not matched at one end of the junction; a read error may be the cause. The chain couples TRBV20-1 to TRBJ2-1; D is unclear. The length of the CDR3 is 11 residues. Germline V lookup: CDR1 DFQATT, CDR2 SNEGSKA (reference sequence). In nucleotides, the CDR3 is TGCAGTGCTCAGCTTTACCCCGAGCAGTCCTTC. Protein: CSAQLYPEQSF.

The chain couples TRBV7-3 to TRBJ2-7; possibly TRBD2 for D (5 bases). Germline CDR1 reads SGHTA; CDR2 reads FQGTGA. V lost 5 bases, J lost 6 bases, and 11 bases lay in between. This CDR3 comprises 12 residues. CDR3 in amino acids: CASSLLEGEQYF. In DNA, the CDR3 is TGTGCCAGCAGCCTTCTTGAGGGCGAGCAGTACTTC.

This clonotype is categorized as medium-sized. The rearrangement joins TRBV19 to TRBJ2-6, with no clear D. V lost 1 base to trimming and J lost 0 bases, with 10 bases between them. The CDR3 totals 17 residues. Germline CDR1 LNHDA, CDR2 SQIVND (reference sequence). The CDR3 is CASSIATGSSGANVLTF. The CDR3 DNA is TGTGCCAGTAGTATAGCGACGGGCAGCTCTGGGGCCAACGTCCTGACTTTC.

The rearrangement uses TRBV6-5 and TRBJ1-2; 7 bases agree with TRBD1. CDR1 is MNHEY, CDR2 SVGAGI, per germline. With V trimmed by 5 bases and J by 7 bases, 7 bases remained unmatched. The CDR3 covers 13 residues. This CDR3 reads CASSRKEGAGYTF. The CDR3 region has the DNA TGTGCCAGCAGTCGAAAGGAGGGGGCTGGCTACACCTTC.

V gene TRBV7-9 combines with J gene TRBJ2-5; perhaps D is TRBD1 or TRBD2 (5 bases each). This CDR3 has 15 amino acids. The V gene lost 0 bases and the J gene lost 4 bases, with 12 bases spanning the gap. Germline assignment: CDR1 SEHNR and CDR2 FQNEAQ (reference sequence). This chain's CDR3 is CASSLAGVRGETQYF. CDR3 coding DNA: TGTGCCAGCAGCTTAGCGGGAGTTAGGGGAGAGACCCAGTACTTC.